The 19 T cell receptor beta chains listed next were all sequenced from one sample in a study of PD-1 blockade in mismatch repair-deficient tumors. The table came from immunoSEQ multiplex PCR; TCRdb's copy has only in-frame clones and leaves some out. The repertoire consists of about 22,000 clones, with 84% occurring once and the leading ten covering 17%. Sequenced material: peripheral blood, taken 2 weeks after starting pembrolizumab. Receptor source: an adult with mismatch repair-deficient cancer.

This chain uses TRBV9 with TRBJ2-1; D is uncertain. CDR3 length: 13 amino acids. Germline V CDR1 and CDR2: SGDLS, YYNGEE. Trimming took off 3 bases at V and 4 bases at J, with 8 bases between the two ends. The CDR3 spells CASSATQYNEQFF. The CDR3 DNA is TGTGCCAGCAGCGCAACTCAGTACAATGAGCAGTTCTTC.

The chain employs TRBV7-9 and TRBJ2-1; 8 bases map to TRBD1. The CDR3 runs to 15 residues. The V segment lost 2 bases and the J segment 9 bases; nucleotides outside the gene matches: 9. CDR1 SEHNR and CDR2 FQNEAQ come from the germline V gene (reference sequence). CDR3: CASSLWGTGRGEQFF. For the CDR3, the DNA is TGTGCCAGCAGCTTATGGGGGACAGGACGTGGTGAGCAGTTCTTC. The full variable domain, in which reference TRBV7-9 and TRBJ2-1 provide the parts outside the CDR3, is DTGVSQNPRHKITKRGQNVTFRCDPISEHNRLYWYRQTLGQGPEFLTYFQNEAQLEKSRLLSDRFSAERPKGSFSTLEIQRTEQGDSAMYLCASSLWGTGRGEQFFGPGTRLTVL.

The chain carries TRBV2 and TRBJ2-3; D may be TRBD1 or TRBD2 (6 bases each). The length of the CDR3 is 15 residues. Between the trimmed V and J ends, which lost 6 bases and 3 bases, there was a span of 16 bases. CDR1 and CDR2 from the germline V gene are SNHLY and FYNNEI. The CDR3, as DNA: TGTGCCAGCAGATATGAACAGGGAGGTACAGATACGCAGTATTTT. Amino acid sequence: CASRYEQGGTDTQYF.

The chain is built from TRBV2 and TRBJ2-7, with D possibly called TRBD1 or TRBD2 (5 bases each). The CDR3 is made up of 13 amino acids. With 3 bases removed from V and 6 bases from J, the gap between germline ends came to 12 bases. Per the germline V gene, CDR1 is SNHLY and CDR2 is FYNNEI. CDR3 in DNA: TGTGCCAGCAGTGATATGACTGGGGGCGAGCAGTACTTC. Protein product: CASSDMTGGEQYF. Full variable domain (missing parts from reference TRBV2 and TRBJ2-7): EPEVTQTPSHQVTQMGQEVILRCVPISNHLYFYWYRQILGQKVEFLVSFYNNEISEKSEIFDDQFSVERPDGSNFTLKIRSTKLEDSAMYFCASSDMTGGEQYFGPGTRLTVT.

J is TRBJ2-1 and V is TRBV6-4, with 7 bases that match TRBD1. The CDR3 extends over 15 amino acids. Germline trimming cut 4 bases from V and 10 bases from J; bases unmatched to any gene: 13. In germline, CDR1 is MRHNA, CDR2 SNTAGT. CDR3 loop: CASSAEAQGSYEQFF. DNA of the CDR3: TGTGCCAGCAGTGCCGAAGCACAGGGGTCGTACGAGCAGTTCTTC.

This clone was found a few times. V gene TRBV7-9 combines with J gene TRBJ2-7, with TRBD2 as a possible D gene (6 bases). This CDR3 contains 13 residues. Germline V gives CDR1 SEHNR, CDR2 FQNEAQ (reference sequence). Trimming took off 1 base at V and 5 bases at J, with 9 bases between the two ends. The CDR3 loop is CASSLGLVDEQYF. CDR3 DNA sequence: TGTGCCAGCAGCTTAGGACTAGTCGACGAGCAGTACTTC. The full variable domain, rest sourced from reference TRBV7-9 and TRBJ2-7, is DTGVSQNPRHKITKRGQNVTFRCDPISEHNRLYWYRQTLGQGPEFLTYFQNEAQLEKSRLLSDRFSAERPKGSFSTLEIQRTEQGDSAMYLCASSLGLVDEQYFGPGTRLTVT.

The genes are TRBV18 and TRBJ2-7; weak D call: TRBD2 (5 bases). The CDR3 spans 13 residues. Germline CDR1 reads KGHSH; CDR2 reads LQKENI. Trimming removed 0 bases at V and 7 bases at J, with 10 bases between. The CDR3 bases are TGTGCCAGCTCACCACCCGGGAACGGGGAGCAGTACTTC. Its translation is CASSPPGNGEQYF.

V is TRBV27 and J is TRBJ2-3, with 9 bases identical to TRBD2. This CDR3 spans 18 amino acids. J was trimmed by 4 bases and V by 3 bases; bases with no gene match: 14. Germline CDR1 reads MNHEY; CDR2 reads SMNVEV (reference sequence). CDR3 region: CASSLGAGGVPHPDTQYF. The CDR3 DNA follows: TGTGCCAGCAGTTTGGGGGCGGGGGGGGTGCCCCACCCAGATACGCAGTATTTT.

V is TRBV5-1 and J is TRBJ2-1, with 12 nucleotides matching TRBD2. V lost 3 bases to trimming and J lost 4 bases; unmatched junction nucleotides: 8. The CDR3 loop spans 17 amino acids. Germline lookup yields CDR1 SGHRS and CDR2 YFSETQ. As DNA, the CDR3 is TGCGCCAGCAGCTCCCTGACTAGCGGGAGATCGTACAATGAGCAGTTCTTC. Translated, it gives CASSSLTSGRSYNEQFF.

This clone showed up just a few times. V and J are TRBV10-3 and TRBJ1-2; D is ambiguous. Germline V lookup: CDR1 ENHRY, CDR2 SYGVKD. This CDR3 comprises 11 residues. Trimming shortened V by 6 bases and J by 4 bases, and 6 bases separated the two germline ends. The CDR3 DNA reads TGTGCCATCAGGTCGAGCTATGGCTACACCTTC. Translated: CAIRSSYGYTF.

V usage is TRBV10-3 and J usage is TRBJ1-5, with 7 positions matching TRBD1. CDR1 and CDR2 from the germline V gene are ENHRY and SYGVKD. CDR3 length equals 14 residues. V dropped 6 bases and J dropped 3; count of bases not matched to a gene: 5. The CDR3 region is CAISDRASNQPQHF. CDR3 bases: TGTGCCATCAGCGACAGGGCCTCCAATCAGCCCCAGCATTTT.

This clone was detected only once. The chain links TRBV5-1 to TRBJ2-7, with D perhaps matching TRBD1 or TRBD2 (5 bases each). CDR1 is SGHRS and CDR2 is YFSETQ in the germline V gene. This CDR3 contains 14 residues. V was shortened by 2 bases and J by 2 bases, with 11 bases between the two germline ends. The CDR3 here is CASSLSGRTYEQYF. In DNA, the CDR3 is TGCGCCAGCAGCTTATCGGGACGAACCTACGAGCAGTACTTC.

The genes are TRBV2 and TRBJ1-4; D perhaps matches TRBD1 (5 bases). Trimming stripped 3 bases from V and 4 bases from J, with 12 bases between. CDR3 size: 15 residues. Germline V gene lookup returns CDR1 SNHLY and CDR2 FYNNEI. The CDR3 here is CASSDKGAVNEKLFF. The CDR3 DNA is TGTGCCAGCAGTGACAAAGGGGCGGTTAATGAAAAACTGTTTTTT.

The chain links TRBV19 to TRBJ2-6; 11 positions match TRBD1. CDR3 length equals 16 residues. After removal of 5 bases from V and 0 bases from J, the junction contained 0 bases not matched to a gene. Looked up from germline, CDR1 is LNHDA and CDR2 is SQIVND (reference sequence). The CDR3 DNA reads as TGTGCCAGTAGTGGGACAGGGGGCTCTGGGGCCAACGTCCTGACTTTC. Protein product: CASSGTGGSGANVLTF. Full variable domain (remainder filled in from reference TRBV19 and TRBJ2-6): DGGITQSPKYLFRKEGQNVTLSCEQNLNHDAMYWYRQDPGQGLRLIYYSQIVNDFQKGDIAEGYSVSREKKESFPLTVTSAQKNPTAFYLCASSGTGGSGANVLTFGAGSRLTVL.

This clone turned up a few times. This chain's CDR3 is CASSLAGTGEAYEQYF. DNA for the CDR3: TGTGCCAGCAGCTTAGCCGGGACAGGGGAAGCCTACGAGCAGTACTTC. The genes are TRBV7-9 and TRBJ2-7; 10 bases agree with TRBD1. With V trimmed by 0 bases and J by 2 bases, 4 bases remained unmatched. The germline V gene encodes CDR1 SEHNR and CDR2 FQNEAQ (reference sequence). CDR3 size: 16 residues. The complete variable domain, with remaining parts taken from reference TRBV7-9 and TRBJ2-7, reads DTGVSQNPRHKITKRGQNVTFRCDPISEHNRLYWYRQTLGQGPEFLTYFQNEAQLEKSRLLSDRFSAERPKGSFSTLEIQRTEQGDSAMYLCASSLAGTGEAYEQYFGPGTRLTVT.

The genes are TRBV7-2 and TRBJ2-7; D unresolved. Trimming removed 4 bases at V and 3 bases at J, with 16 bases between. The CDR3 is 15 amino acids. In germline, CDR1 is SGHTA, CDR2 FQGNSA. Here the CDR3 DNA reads TGTGCCAGCAGCTCTCGGTCGTCTGTTGGCTACGAGCAGTACTTC. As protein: CASSSRSSVGYEQYF.

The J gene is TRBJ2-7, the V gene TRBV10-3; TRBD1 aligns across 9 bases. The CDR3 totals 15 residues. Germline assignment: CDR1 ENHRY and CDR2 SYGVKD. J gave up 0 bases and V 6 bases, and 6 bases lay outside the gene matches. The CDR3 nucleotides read TGTGCCATCAGCCGGGGACAGGGCAGCTCCTACGAGCAGTACTTC. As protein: CAISRGQGSSYEQYF.

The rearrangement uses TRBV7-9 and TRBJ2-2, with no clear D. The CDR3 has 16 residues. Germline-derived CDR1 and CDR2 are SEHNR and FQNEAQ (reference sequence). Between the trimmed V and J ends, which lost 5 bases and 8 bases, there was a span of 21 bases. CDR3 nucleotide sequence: TGTGCCAGCAGCCGACAAGGATGGAGAAGTTCGGGGGAGCTGTTTTTT. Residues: CASSRQGWRSSGELFF.

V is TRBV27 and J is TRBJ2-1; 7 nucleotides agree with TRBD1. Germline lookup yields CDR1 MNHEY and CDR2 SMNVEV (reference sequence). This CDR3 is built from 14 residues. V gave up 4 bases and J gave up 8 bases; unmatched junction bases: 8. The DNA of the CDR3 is TGTGCCAGCAGTTCCACAGGGGTCCGAGATGAGCAGTTCTTC. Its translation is CASSSTGVRDEQFF.